The 25 T cell receptor beta chains in this list originate from one sample, sequenced in a study of OX40 agonist ivuxolimab in advanced cancers. Produced via immunoSEQ multiplex PCR; TCRdb's table is partial and in-frame only. The sample consists of 60,000 to 90,000 clones, 70% to 90% of them appearing once. Specimen: CD4+ or CD8+ T cells sorted from blood, collected in a trial of the OX40 agonist ivuxolimab. These receptors were obtained from an adult with an advanced solid tumor such as melanoma, head and neck, liver or kidney cancer.

The genes are TRBV7-8 and TRBJ2-5, with D unresolved. Germline CDR1 reads SGHVS; CDR2 reads FQNEAQ. Trimming left V 6 bases short and J 4 bases short, with 9 bases between. The CDR3 sequence is 12 residues long. The CDR3 sequence: CASRTNGETQYF. The CDR3 region has the DNA TGTGCCAGCAGAACCAACGGAGAGACCCAGTACTTC.

J is TRBJ2-7 and V is TRBV7-9, with no clear D. The V end lost 1 base, the J end lost 3 bases, and 10 bases lay between the germline ends. The CDR3 extends over 14 amino acids. The germline V gene encodes CDR1 SEHNR and CDR2 FQNEAQ (reference sequence). The DNA for the CDR3 is TGTGCCAGCAGCTTAGTCTCAGGAATCTACGAGCAGTACTTC. Amino acid sequence: CASSLVSGIYEQYF.

V and J are TRBV27 and TRBJ1-1; D uncertain. The CDR3 runs to 15 residues. The germline V gene has CDR1 MNHEY and CDR2 SMNVEV (reference sequence). V shed 4 bases and J shed 8 bases, with 20 bases lying between them. The CDR3 sequence is CASSSWSGPTTEAFF. CDR3 nucleotide sequence: TGTGCCAGCAGTTCCTGGAGTGGGCCCACCACGGAAGCTTTCTTT.

The chain couples TRBV11-2 to TRBJ2-3, with D maybe TRBD1 (6 bases). Trimming removed 1 base at V and 2 bases at J, with 10 bases between. This CDR3 has 15 amino acids. Per germline, CDR1 SGHAT and CDR2 FQNNGV. CDR3 DNA sequence: TGTGCCAGCAGCTTAGTAGGACAGAACACAGATACGCAGTATTTT. It is translated as CASSLVGQNTDTQYF.

The chain combines TRBV27 with TRBJ1-2; maybe TRBD1 (5 bases). This CDR3 is built from 14 residues. Germline lookup yields CDR1 MNHEY and CDR2 SMNVEV (reference sequence). V lost 4 bases to trimming and J lost 4 bases, with 13 bases between them. The CDR3: CASSWGGEAYGYTF. The CDR3 nucleotides read TGTGCCAGCAGTTGGGGGGGGGAGGCCTATGGCTACACCTTC.

The V and J genes are TRBV5-4 and TRBJ2-5; 7 bases are a match to TRBD1. With V trimmed by 4 bases and J by 4 bases, 10 bases remained unmatched. This CDR3 comprises 15 residues. Looked up from germline, CDR1 is SGHNT and CDR2 is YYREEE (reference sequence). For the CDR3, the DNA is TGTGCCAGCAGCCGACCAGGCAGGGGGTTAGAGACCCAGTACTTC. Translating it yields CASSRPGRGLETQYF.

This clone was detected only once. The chain has TRBV5-6 and TRBJ2-4, with 8 bases that match TRBD2. This CDR3 has 19 residues. CDR1 and CDR2 (germline): SGHDT, YYEEEE. V was clipped by 2 bases and J by 6 bases; unmatched bases: 19. The CDR3 sequence: CASSFSISRSAGGLNIQYF. In DNA form, the CDR3 reads TGTGCCAGCAGCTTCTCAATTTCCAGGTCGGCGGGGGGACTAAACATTCAGTACTTC.

The chain links TRBV7-2 to TRBJ2-5, with D unclear. The ends were cut back, 1 base at V and 5 bases at J, with 8 bases in the middle. This CDR3 is built from 13 residues. Germline V CDR1 and CDR2: SGHTA, FQGNSA. CDR3 sequence reads: CASSLVRAETQYF. In DNA form, the CDR3 reads TGTGCCAGCAGCTTAGTGCGCGCCGAGACCCAGTACTTC.

This chain uses TRBV25-1 with TRBJ1-3, with TRBD1 as a possible D gene (6 bases). Trimming shortened V by 1 base and J by 3 bases, and 16 bases separated the two germline ends. The CDR3 is made up of 17 amino acids. Germline V gene lookup returns CDR1 MGHDK and CDR2 SYGVNS. In DNA, the CDR3 is TGTGCCAGCAGTGAATGGACGGGGGCGGATTATGGAAACACCATATATTTT. Protein: CASSEWTGADYGNTIYF.

The chain has TRBV27 and TRBJ1-2; D call uncertain. V was shortened by 3 bases and J by 7 bases, with 12 bases between the two germline ends. The CDR3 sequence is 13 residues long. CDR1 MNHEY and CDR2 SMNVEV come from the germline V gene (reference sequence). CDR3 protein: CASSFRNYGGYTF. CDR3 coding DNA: TGTGCCAGCAGTTTTAGAAACTATGGTGGCTACACCTTC.

This chain connects TRBV27 to TRBJ1-4; 9 bases are a match to TRBD1. V shed 5 bases and J 5 bases; nucleotides not matched to a gene: 9. Germline V CDR1 and CDR2: MNHEY, SMNVEV (reference sequence). The CDR3 sequence is 16 residues long. The chain's CDR3 is CASSLDRGPPNEKLFF. As DNA, the CDR3 is TGTGCCAGCAGTCTGGACAGGGGCCCTCCAAATGAAAAACTGTTTTTT. The full variable domain, with the rest looked up from reference TRBV27 and TRBJ1-4, is EAQVTQNPRYLITVTGKKLTVTCSQNMNHEYMSWYRQDPGLGLRQIYYSMNVEVTDKGDVPEGYKVSRKEKRNFPLILESPSPNQTSLYFCASSLDRGPPNEKLFFGSGTQLSVL.

The chain uses TRBV18 and TRBJ1-1, with no clear D. Germline CDR1 reads KGHSH; CDR2 reads LQKENI. Trimming took 5 bases from V and 0 from J, leaving 7 bases between them. CDR3 length: 13 residues. The CDR3 loop is CASSTGLNTEAFF. In DNA, the CDR3 is TGTGCCAGCTCAACCGGACTGAACACTGAAGCTTTCTTT.

V is TRBV7-2 and J is TRBJ2-1; 10 bases map to TRBD2. The CDR3 is 15 amino acids. V dropped 4 bases and J dropped 8; count of bases not matched to a gene: 8. Germline CDR1 is SGHTA and CDR2 is FQGNSA. The CDR3 loop reads CASSSQRGGKYEQFF. CDR3 coding DNA: TGTGCCAGCAGCTCCCAGCGGGGGGGCAAATATGAGCAGTTCTTC.

This chain uses TRBV7-9 with TRBJ2-1, with D perhaps matching TRBD1 or TRBD2 (7 bases each). The CDR3 loop spans 16 amino acids. V was cut by 3 bases and J by 4 bases, with 16 bases left in between. Germline V lookup: CDR1 SEHNR, CDR2 FQNEAQ (reference sequence). CDR3 loop: CASSLGQRDRYNEQFF. DNA for the CDR3: TGTGCCAGCAGCTTGGGACAGCGGGATCGATACAATGAGCAGTTCTTC.

The J gene is TRBJ2-1, the V gene TRBV10-2; 9 bases fit TRBD1. Trimming took 4 bases from V and 0 from J; bases not matched to a gene: 13. Germline CDR1 reads WSHSY; CDR2 reads SAAADI. CDR3 length: 19 residues. CDR3 loop: CASSGPGQGSLSSYNEQFF. The CDR3 region has the DNA TGCGCCAGCAGTGGCCCGGGACAGGGTTCCCTAAGCTCCTACAATGAGCAGTTCTTC.

V is TRBV11-2 and J is TRBJ2-1; 8 bases match TRBD1. The CDR3 is 16 amino acids. CDR1 and CDR2 (germline): SGHAT, FQNNGV. J gave up 0 bases and V 1 base, and 2 bases lay outside the gene matches. Here the CDR3 DNA reads TGTGCCAGCAGCTTAGGGACAGGGAGCTCCTACAATGAGCAGTTCTTC. Its protein product is CASSLGTGSSYNEQFF.

This rearrangement joins TRBV6-5 to TRBJ1-3; a weak D match, TRBD1 (6 bases). The CDR3 is made up of 16 amino acids. Germline CDR1 is MNHEY and CDR2 is SVGAGI. Trimming pared 4 bases from V and 0 bases from J, leaving 13 bases between. This chain's CDR3 is CASSLTGRSSGNTIYF. Written as DNA, the CDR3 is TGTGCCAGCAGTTTGACAGGACGAAGCTCTGGAAACACCATATATTTT.

This clone was seen only a few times. The CDR3 DNA is TGCGCCAGCGCGGAGGGAAACATGAACACTGAAGCTTTCTTT. Its translation is CASAEGNMNTEAFF. The genes are TRBV5-1 and TRBJ1-1; D not certain. Germline values: CDR1 SGHRS, CDR2 YFSETQ. This CDR3 is 14 amino acids long. With 7 bases removed from V and 0 bases from J, the gap between germline ends came to 13 bases.

The chain has TRBV21-1 and TRBJ1-2. TRBV21-1 is recorded as a pseudogene. The CDR3 is 13 amino acids. The DNA of the CDR3 is TGTGCCAGCAGCAAACTAGTGTCTTGTGGCTACACCTTC. Amino acid sequence: CASSKLVSCGYTF.

The chain joins TRBV5-5 to TRBJ2-6; perhaps TRBD2 as D (5 bases). The CDR3 length is 18 residues. Trimming removed 0 bases from V and 0 bases from J, with 13 bases in between. Per the germline V gene, CDR1 is SGHKS and CDR2 is YYEKEE (reference sequence). In DNA, the CDR3 is TGTGCCAGCAGCTTGGCACGGGGTTCCATCTCTGGGGCCAACGTCCTGACTTTC. Its protein product is CASSLARGSISGANVLTF.

J is TRBJ2-7 and V is TRBV9, with D possibly TRBD1 on 6 matching bases. The germline gives CDR1 SGDLS, CDR2 YYNGEE. This CDR3 is built from 17 residues. V was pared by 1 base and J by 2 bases, with 19 bases between. The CDR3 region is CASSVPLAAGETYEQYF. The CDR3 DNA sequence: TGTGCCAGCAGCGTACCCCTCGCGGCAGGGGAAACCTACGAGCAGTACTTC.

This clone was counted between two and nine times. The V and J genes are TRBV7-2 and TRBJ1-5; no clear D. V gave up 1 base and J gave up 3 bases, with 10 bases separating them. This CDR3 contains 15 residues. Germline assignment: CDR1 SGHTA and CDR2 FQGNSA. This CDR3 is CASSLVEGDNQPQHF. CDR3 bases: TGTGCCAGCAGCTTAGTTGAGGGAGACAATCAGCCCCAGCATTTT.

The chain recombines TRBV27 with TRBJ2-1, with 11 bases that match TRBD1. J lost 4 bases, V lost 5 bases, and 7 bases had no gene match. Germline CDR1 MNHEY, CDR2 SMNVEV (reference sequence). The CDR3 consists of 16 residues. CDR3 region: CASSPFGTGGYNEQFF. The DNA of the CDR3 is TGTGCCAGCAGTCCGTTTGGGACAGGGGGATACAATGAGCAGTTCTTC.

This clone occurred a few times. This chain connects TRBV15 to TRBJ2-6; 10 nucleotides agree with TRBD1. Germline values: CDR1 LNHNV, CDR2 YYDKDF (reference sequence). Germline trimming cut 3 bases from V and 3 bases from J; bases unmatched to any gene: 5. The CDR3 has 17 amino acids. The CDR3 region is CATSSPGQGNGANVLTF. The CDR3, as DNA: TGTGCCACCAGCAGCCCGGGACAGGGGAATGGGGCCAACGTCCTGACTTTC. Based on the CDR3 plus reference TRBV15 and TRBJ2-6, the full variable domain is DAMVIQNPRYQVTQFGKPVTLSCSQTLNHNVMYWYQQKSSQAPKLLFHYYDKDFNNEADTPDNFQSRRPNTSFCFLDIRSPGLGDTAMYLCATSSPGQGNGANVLTFGAGSRLTVL.

The V gene is TRBV7-9, the J gene TRBJ2-2, with 11 positions matching TRBD1. In germline, CDR1 is SEHNR, CDR2 FQNEAQ (reference sequence). The CDR3 has 15 residues. V dropped 4 bases and J dropped 6; count of bases not matched to a gene: 4. The CDR3: CASSSDRGQSGELFF. Written as DNA, the CDR3 is TGTGCCAGCAGCTCGGACAGGGGGCAGTCCGGGGAGCTGTTTTTT. The whole variable domain, remainder taken from reference TRBV7-9 and TRBJ2-2, is DTGVSQNPRHKITKRGQNVTFRCDPISEHNRLYWYRQTLGQGPEFLTYFQNEAQLEKSRLLSDRFSAERPKGSFSTLEIQRTEQGDSAMYLCASSSDRGQSGELFFGEGSRLTVL.